The 27 T cell receptor beta chains below were found in one sample sequenced in a study of glioma-infiltrating T cells. Amplification of TCR alpha and beta CDR3 regions from RNA used iRepertoire nested multiplex PCR. TCRdb re-derived calls from the multiplex PCR reads in MiXCR, one entry per CDR3 protein. The sample gives about 89,000 distinct CDR3 sequences, about 23% of which show up once; 6.7% is in the top ten. The material sequenced was glioma tissue, nonneoplastic brain tissue, or PBMCs (not recorded which). The receptors stem from a human donor with low-grade glioma or glioblastoma, undergoing nonglioma brain surgery, or in good health (not recorded which).

In this sample, this clonotype turned up many times. The CDR3 sequence is CASSPDRASSYNEQFF. The CDR3 DNA reads TGTGCCAGCTCACCCGACAGGGCCAGCTCCTACAATGAGCAGTTCTTC. This chain uses TRBV18 with TRBJ2-1, with TRBD1 matching over 7 bases. CDR1 is KGHSH, CDR2 LQKENI, per germline. The J segment lost 0 bases and the V segment lost 3 bases, leaving 5 bases of the junction unmatched. The CDR3 runs to 16 residues.

This clonotype was seen ten or more times. The V call is TRBV27, the J call TRBJ2-2; maybe TRBD2 (5 bases). The CDR3 is 17 amino acids. CDR1 MNHEY and CDR2 SMNVEV come from the germline V gene (reference sequence). V was pared by 3 bases and J by 0 bases, with 14 bases between. This CDR3 is CASSFGGGRTNTGELFF. Here the CDR3 DNA reads TGTGCCAGCAGTTTCGGAGGTGGCAGAACGAACACCGGGGAGCTGTTTTTT.

The table lists this clonotype with many counts. The V and J genes are TRBV2 and TRBJ2-7, with 10 bases matching TRBD1. Trimming took 4 bases from V and 3 from J; bases not matched to a gene: 3. CDR1 is SNHLY and CDR2 is FYNNEI in the germline V gene. CDR3 size: 14 residues. The CDR3 DNA sequence: TGTGCCAGCAGTGCGGGACAGGGGATCTACGAGCAGTACTTC. This codes for CASSAGQGIYEQYF.

This clonotype occurred many times. This chain connects TRBV10-3 to TRBJ2-5; D call uncertain. V was pared by 3 bases and J by 3 bases, with 8 bases between. Germline V gene lookup returns CDR1 ENHRY and CDR2 SYGVKD. The CDR3 has 13 amino acids. The CDR3 spells CAISEVGKETQYF. The CDR3 DNA follows: TGTGCCATCAGTGAAGTTGGTAAAGAGACCCAGTACTTC.

The chain recombines TRBV15 with TRBJ1-5; possible D gene TRBD1, 6 bases. Germline lookup yields CDR1 LNHNV and CDR2 YYDKDF (reference sequence). The V end lost 2 bases, the J end lost 4 bases, and 12 bases lay between the germline ends. The CDR3 covers 15 residues. The CDR3 loop reads CATSRSGTWNQPQHF. DNA for the CDR3: TGTGCCACCAGCAGATCCGGGACATGGAATCAGCCCCAGCATTTT.

This clonotype has ten or more counts. The chain has TRBV25-1 and TRBJ2-5; the D gene is possibly TRBD2 (6 bases). Per germline, CDR1 MGHDK and CDR2 SYGVNS. Trimming took off 2 bases at V and 0 bases at J, with 7 bases between the two ends. The CDR3 is 14 amino acids. CDR3 coding DNA: TGTGCCAGCAGTGAAAGGAGGGACCAAGAGACCCAGTACTTC. Protein sequence: CASSERRDQETQYF.

This clonotype has a count of ten or more. This chain connects TRBV2 to TRBJ2-1; weak D call: TRBD2 (5 bases). Trimming stripped 3 bases from V and 13 bases from J, with 22 bases between. From germline, CDR1 is SNHLY and CDR2 FYNNEI. The CDR3 totals 15 residues. CDR3 coding DNA: TGTGCCAGCAGTGATTTCGGACTCACCACCTCCTCCCAGTTCTTC. Translation gives CASSDFGLTTSSQFF.

The chain couples TRBV5-1 to TRBJ2-7; the D gene could be TRBD1 or TRBD2 (5 bases each). This CDR3 region has 16 residues. Trimming took off 0 bases at V and 7 bases at J, with 20 bases between the two ends. Per germline, CDR1 SGHRS and CDR2 YFSETQ. The DNA for the CDR3 is TGCGCCAGCAGCTTGGCCCTCGGGACCCTGACTGAGGAGCAGTACTTC. Protein product: CASSLALGTLTEEQYF.

This clonotype was seen only a few times. This sequence joins TRBV19 and TRBJ2-3; 8 bases map to TRBD1. Germline CDR1 and CDR2: LNHDA and SQIVND (reference sequence). The CDR3 extends over 16 amino acids. V lost 6 bases, J lost 2 bases, and 10 bases stayed unmatched. The CDR3: CASSMTGTGTTDTQYF. The CDR3 DNA reads as TGTGCCAGTAGCATGACCGGGACAGGAACCACAGATACGCAGTATTTT.

This clonotype was seen many times. J is TRBJ2-3 and V is TRBV24-1, with TRBD2 matching over 7 bases. The germline CDR1 and CDR2 sequences are KGHDR and SFDVKD. This CDR3 contains 15 residues. J was trimmed by 5 bases and V by 4 bases; bases with no gene match: 8. The CDR3 DNA is TGTGCCACCAGTGACCCGAGCGGCGGGAGAGATACGCAGTATTTT. It specifies CATSDPSGGRDTQYF.

This clonotype was recorded many times. The V and J genes are TRBV18 and TRBJ1-4; D is uncertain. The CDR3 has 13 residues. Trimming left V 2 bases short and J 8 bases short, with 9 bases between. Per germline, CDR1 KGHSH and CDR2 LQKENI. The CDR3 DNA reads TGTGCCAGCTCACCAGAGTTAAAAGAAAAACTGTTTTTT. Protein product: CASSPELKEKLFF.

On this clonotype itself: Given a much more abundant clone one base away, this may be a read error. The chain uses TRBV12-3 or TRBV12-4 and TRBJ2-1; D ambiguous. The CDR3 has 13 amino acids. The germline V and J ends were trimmed by 6 bases and 7 bases, with 13 bases remaining between them. The CDR3 coding sequence is TGTGCCAGCAGCGTTCGTACTCAGAATGAGCAGTTCTTC. Protein product: CASSVRTQNEQFF.

V and J are TRBV20-1 and TRBJ2-7, with 10 bases lining up with TRBD1. Losses at the gene ends were 4 bases for V and 5 bases for J; bases not matched to a gene: 2. The CDR3 extends over 12 amino acids. The germline CDR1 and CDR2 sequences are DFQATT and SNEGSKA (reference sequence). In DNA, the CDR3 is TGCAGTGCTAAGACAGGGGGCCACGAGCAGTACTTC. Its protein is CSAKTGGHEQYF.

This clonotype has at least ten counts. The chain recombines TRBV3-1 with TRBJ2-1, with TRBD2 as a possible D gene (5 bases). V was pared by 1 base and J by 9 bases, with 16 bases between. There are 15 residues in the CDR3. Germline lookup yields CDR1 LGHDT and CDR2 YNNKEL (reference sequence). CDR3 nucleotides: TGTGCCAGCAGCCAAGCGTATGCTCCCCGGGGTGAGCAGTTCTTC. The encoded protein is CASSQAYAPRGEQFF.

This clonotype was seen at least ten times. The rearrangement links TRBV6-2 or TRBV6-3 to TRBJ2-2; no clear D gene. This CDR3 is built from 13 residues. Trimming removed 5 bases at V and 5 bases at J, with 9 bases between. The germline gives CDR1 MNHEY, CDR2 SVGEGT. The CDR3 sequence is CASSRQLTGELFF. For the CDR3, the DNA is TGTGCCAGCAGTAGGCAGCTTACCGGGGAGCTGTTTTTT.

This clonotype was seen at least ten times. This chain connects TRBV29-1 to TRBJ1-1; D remains unclear. V lost 7 bases and J lost 1, with 4 bases in between. This CDR3 spans 10 amino acids. Germline CDR1 and CDR2: SQVTM and ANQGSEA. CDR3 protein: CSARNTEAFF. As DNA, the CDR3 is TGCAGCGCCCGGAACACTGAAGCTTTCTTT.

This clonotype was observed at least ten times. J is TRBJ2-1 and V is TRBV27; D possibly corresponds to TRBD1 (5 bases). Trimming left V 5 bases short and J 0 bases short, with 11 bases between. This CDR3 comprises 15 residues. CDR1 MNHEY and CDR2 SMNVEV come from the germline V gene (reference sequence). CDR3 sequence (DNA): TGTGCCAGCAGTGTCACAGGTGGCTCCTACAATGAGCAGTTCTTC. Its protein product is CASSVTGGSYNEQFF.

In this sample, this clonotype turned up many times. The genes are TRBV15 and TRBJ1-1, with D possibly matching TRBD1 (5 bases). The V gene lost 0 bases and the J gene lost 0 bases, with 14 bases spanning the gap. Per germline, CDR1 LNHNV and CDR2 YYDKDF (reference sequence). This CDR3 is 17 amino acids long. This chain's CDR3 is CATSRDRGRDLNTEAFF. The CDR3 coding sequence is TGTGCCACCAGCAGAGATCGAGGCAGGGACCTGAACACTGAAGCTTTCTTT.

This clonotype was found many times. The chain combines TRBV20-1 with TRBJ2-7; D gene uncertain. Germline V lookup: CDR1 DFQATT, CDR2 SNEGSKA (reference sequence). Trimming left V 7 bases short and J 2 bases short, with 15 bases between. This CDR3 is 13 amino acids long. The CDR3 DNA is TGCAGTGTCCCTTCTCCTCCTACCTACGAGCAGTACTTC. This sequence encodes CSVPSPPTYEQYF.

This clonotype was seen ten or more times. The chain combines TRBV7-8 with TRBJ2-3; D is unresolved. The CDR3 sequence is 14 residues long. Germline V lookup: CDR1 SGHVS, CDR2 FQNEAQ. V was trimmed by 1 base and J by 2 bases, leaving 7 bases between them. Written as DNA, the CDR3 is TGTGCCAGCAGCTTAGAGGTTGCCACAGATACGCAGTATTTT. This encodes CASSLEVATDTQYF.

This clonotype was counted many times. This sequence joins TRBV19 and TRBJ2-1, with 12 bases identical to TRBD2. Trimming removed 5 bases from V and 10 bases from J; junction bases left unmatched: 9. The V gene's germline CDR1 is LNHDA and CDR2 SQIVND (reference sequence). This CDR3 contains 15 residues. CDR3 amino acids: CASSSSGGAIGEQFF. CDR3 bases: TGTGCCAGTAGTTCTAGCGGGGGGGCCATTGGAGAGCAGTTCTTC.

In DNA, the CDR3 is TGTGCCAGCAGCCAACAAAGCGGGGGAGGCACCGGGGAGCTGTTTTTT. Translating gives CASSQQSGGGTGELFF. V and J are TRBV3-1 and TRBJ2-2; 8 bases fit TRBD2. Germline-derived CDR1 and CDR2 are LGHDT and YNNKEL (reference sequence). J was trimmed by 4 bases and V by 2 bases; bases with no gene match: 6. The CDR3 sequence is 16 residues long.

This chain joins TRBV29-1 and TRBJ1-1; TRBD1 matches 10 bases. Trimming took 4 bases from V and 0 from J; bases not matched to a gene: 2. This CDR3 contains 14 residues. The germline V gene has CDR1 SQVTM and CDR2 ANQGSEA. CDR3 bases: TGCAGCGTTGGGACAGGGGGAGTGAACACTGAAGCTTTCTTT. This gives the protein CSVGTGGVNTEAFF.

Within the sample, this clonotype is medium-sized (0.01 to 0.1%). The chain couples TRBV6-1 to TRBJ2-1, with TRBD2 identical over 8 bases. The CDR3 contains 13 residues. V lost 5 bases and J lost 7; bases outside the gene matches: 4. Germline V CDR1 and CDR2: MNHNS, SASEGT. CDR3 nucleotides: TGTGCCAGCAGTTATGGACTAGCTAATGAGCAGTTCTTC. Its translation is CASSYGLANEQFF.

This clonotype was seen many times. V gene TRBV20-1 combines with J gene TRBJ1-1; D gene uncertain. The CDR3 consists of 16 residues. In germline, CDR1 is DFQATT, CDR2 SNEGSKA (reference sequence). Trimming stripped 6 bases from V and 4 bases from J, with 24 bases between. In DNA, the CDR3 is TGCAGTGCCCCCCAGGCTCCGGCGCGGGTCGGCACTGAAGCTTTCTTT. This translates into CSAPQAPARVGTEAFF.

This clonotype occurred many times. J is TRBJ1-1 and V is TRBV5-1; D remains unclear. CDR1 and CDR2 (germline): SGHRS, YFSETQ. The CDR3 has 13 amino acids. Trimming took off 4 bases at V and 5 bases at J, with 12 bases between the two ends. CDR3 protein: CASSNSWRTEAFF. The CDR3 coding sequence is TGCGCCAGCAGCAATAGCTGGAGGACTGAAGCTTTCTTT.

A word on this clonotype: Since a much larger clone is just one base distant, this may be a read error. For the CDR3, the DNA is TGTGCCAGCAGCTTATGCCGGGGGGCCGTCTACGAGCAGTACTTC. Translation gives CASSLCRGAVYEQYF. J is TRBJ2-7 and V is TRBV7-2; TRBD2 is a possible D gene (7 bases). The germline gives CDR1 SGHTA, CDR2 FQGNSA. This CDR3 region has 15 residues. V was shortened by 2 bases and J by 3 bases, with 14 bases between the two germline ends.